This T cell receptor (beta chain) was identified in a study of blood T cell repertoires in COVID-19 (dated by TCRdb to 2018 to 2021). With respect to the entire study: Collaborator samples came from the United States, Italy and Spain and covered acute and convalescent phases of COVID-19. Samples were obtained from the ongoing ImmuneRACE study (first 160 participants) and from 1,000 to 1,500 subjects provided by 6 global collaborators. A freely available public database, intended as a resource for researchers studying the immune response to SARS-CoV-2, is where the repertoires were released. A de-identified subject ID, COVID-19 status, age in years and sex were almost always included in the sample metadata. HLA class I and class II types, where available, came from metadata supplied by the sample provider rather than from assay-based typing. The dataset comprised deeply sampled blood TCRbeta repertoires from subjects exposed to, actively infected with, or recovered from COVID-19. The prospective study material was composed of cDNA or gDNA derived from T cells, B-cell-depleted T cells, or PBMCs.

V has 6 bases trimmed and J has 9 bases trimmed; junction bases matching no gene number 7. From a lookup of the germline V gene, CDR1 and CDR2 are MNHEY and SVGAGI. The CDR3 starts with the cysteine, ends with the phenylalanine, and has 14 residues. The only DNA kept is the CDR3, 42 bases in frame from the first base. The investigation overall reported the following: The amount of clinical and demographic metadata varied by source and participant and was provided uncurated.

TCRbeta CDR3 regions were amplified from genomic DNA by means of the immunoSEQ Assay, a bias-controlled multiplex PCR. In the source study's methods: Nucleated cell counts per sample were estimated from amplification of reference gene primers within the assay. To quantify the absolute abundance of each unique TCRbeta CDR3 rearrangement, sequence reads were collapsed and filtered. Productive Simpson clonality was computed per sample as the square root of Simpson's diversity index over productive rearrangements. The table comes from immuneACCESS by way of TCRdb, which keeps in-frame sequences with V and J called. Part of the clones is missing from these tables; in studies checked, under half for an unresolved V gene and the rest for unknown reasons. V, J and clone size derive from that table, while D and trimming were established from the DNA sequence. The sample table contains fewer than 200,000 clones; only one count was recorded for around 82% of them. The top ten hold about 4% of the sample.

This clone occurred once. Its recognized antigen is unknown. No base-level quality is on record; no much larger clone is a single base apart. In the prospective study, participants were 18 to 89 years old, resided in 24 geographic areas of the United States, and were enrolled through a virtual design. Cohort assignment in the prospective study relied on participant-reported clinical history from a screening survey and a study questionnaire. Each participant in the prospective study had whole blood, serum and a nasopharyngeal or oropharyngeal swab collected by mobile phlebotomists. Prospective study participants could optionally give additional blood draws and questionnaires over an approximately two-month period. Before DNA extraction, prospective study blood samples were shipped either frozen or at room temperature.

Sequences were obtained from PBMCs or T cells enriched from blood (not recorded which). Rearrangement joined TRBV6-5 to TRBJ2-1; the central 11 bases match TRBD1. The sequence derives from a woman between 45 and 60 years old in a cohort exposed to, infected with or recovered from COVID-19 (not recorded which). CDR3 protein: CASRGTGGLSEQFF. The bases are TGTGCCAGCAGGGGGACAGGGGGATTGAGTGAGCAGTTCTTC.